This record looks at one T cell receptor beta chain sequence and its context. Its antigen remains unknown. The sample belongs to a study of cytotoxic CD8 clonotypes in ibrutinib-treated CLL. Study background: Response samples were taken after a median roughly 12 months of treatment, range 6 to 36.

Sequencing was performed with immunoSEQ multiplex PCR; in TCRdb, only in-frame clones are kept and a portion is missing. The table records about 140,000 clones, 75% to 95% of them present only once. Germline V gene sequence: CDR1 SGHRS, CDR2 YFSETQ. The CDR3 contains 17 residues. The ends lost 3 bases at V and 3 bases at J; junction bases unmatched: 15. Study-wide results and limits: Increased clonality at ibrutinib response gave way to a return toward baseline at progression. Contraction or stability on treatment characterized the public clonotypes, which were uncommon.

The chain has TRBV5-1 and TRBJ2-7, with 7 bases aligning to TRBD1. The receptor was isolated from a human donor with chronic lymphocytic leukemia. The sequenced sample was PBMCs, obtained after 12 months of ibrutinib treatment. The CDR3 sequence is CASSSLGVSRDSYEQYF. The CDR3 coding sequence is TGCGCCAGCAGCTCCCTGGGAGTTTCACGGGACAGCTACGAGCAGTACTTC.